The T cell receptor (beta chain) described here comes from a study of OX40 agonist ivuxolimab in advanced cancers. On the study more broadly: Patients were infused with ivuxolimab every 2 weeks at 0.01 to 10 mg/kg. The mean age was approximately 56 years, ranging from about 20 to 90, with less than 90% of participants male.

A word on this clone: The antigen is unknown.

Study-level points and caveats: It was also the case that some nonresponders had low normalized T-cell clonal expansion.

The protocol was immunoSEQ multiplex PCR, while the TCRdb copy is restricted to in-frame clones and leaves out a portion. Of around 31,000 clones detected, 88% appear once; the ten largest clones hold approximately 50%. This CDR3 has 14 amino acids. The germline V gene has CDR1 LGHNA and CDR2 YSLEER. V lost 0 bases and J lost 9, with 12 bases in between. The V gene is TRBV4-3, the J gene TRBJ1-3; D not resolved. The sample here was CD4+ or CD8+ T cells sorted from blood, taken in a trial of the OX40 agonist ivuxolimab. The TCR comes from an adult with an advanced solid tumor such as melanoma, head and neck, liver or kidney cancer. CDR3 DNA: TGCGCCAGCAGCCAAGATTCCGGGAAAAGCACCATATATTTT. Translation gives CASSQDSGKSTIYF.